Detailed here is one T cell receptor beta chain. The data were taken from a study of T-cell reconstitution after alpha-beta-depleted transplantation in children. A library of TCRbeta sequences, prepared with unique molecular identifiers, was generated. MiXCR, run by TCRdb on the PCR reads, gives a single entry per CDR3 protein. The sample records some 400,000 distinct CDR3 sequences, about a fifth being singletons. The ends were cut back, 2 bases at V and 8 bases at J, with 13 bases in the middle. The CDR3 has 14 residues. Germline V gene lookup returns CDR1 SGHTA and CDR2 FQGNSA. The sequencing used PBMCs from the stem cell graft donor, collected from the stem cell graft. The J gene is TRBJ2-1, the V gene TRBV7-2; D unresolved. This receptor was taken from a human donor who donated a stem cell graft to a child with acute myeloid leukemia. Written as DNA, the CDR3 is TGTGCCAGCAGCTTACGATATCGGAAGGATGAGCAGTTCTTC. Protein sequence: CASSLRYRKDEQFF.